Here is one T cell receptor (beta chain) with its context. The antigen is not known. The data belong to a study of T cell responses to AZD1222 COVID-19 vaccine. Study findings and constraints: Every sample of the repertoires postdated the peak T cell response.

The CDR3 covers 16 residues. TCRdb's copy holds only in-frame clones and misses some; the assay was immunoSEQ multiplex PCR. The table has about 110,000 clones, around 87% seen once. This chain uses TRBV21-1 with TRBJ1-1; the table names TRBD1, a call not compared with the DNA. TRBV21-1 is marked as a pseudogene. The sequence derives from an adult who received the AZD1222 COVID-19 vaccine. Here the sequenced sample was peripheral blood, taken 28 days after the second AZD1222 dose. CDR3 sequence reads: CASRDRGVLMNTEAFF. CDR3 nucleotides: TGTGCCAGCAGGGACAGGGGAGTTCTCATGAACACTGAAGCTTTCTTT.